The present T cell receptor (beta chain) was sequenced within a study of a mutant IDH1 vaccine in newly diagnosed glioma. As for the study in general: In some groups vaccination began 4-6 weeks post-radiotherapy; others received it with temozolomide. Week 35 was assigned to visit V12, and week 47 was assigned to visit V13.

The time point: week 47, end of study. The investigators gave 300 ug of mutant IDH1 20-mer peptide in each vaccine dose, together with topical imiquimod. Trimming left V 5 bases short and J 2 bases short, with 9 bases between. Germline V gives CDR1 SQVTM, CDR2 ANQGSEA. The CDR3 spans 12 residues. About this clone: The antigen is unknown.

Sequencing used immunoSEQ multiplex PCR; TCRdb keeps in-frame clones, though not all of them. The data hold under 60,000 clones, with less than 85% observed a single time. The TCR was taken from a woman in her forties with glioma. Some clones in this sample may be carry-over from other donors' samples. This specimen was PBMCs, taken from a glioma patient whose treatment included an IDH1 peptide vaccine. J is TRBJ2-5 and V is TRBV29-1, with D perhaps matching TRBD1 (5 bases). The DNA for the CDR3 is TGCAGCGTTTCGACAGAACAAGAGACCCAGTACTTC. Translated: CSVSTEQETQYF.